These 19 T cell receptor beta chains were sequenced from one sample in a study of CD8 T cells in ankylosing spondylitis. A single record per CDR3 protein comes from TCRdb applying MiXCR to the 5' RACE reads. Counted here are 20,000 to 30,000 distinct CDR3 sequences, 2.5% to 3% occurring once; the ten biggest clones make up roughly 7.7%. Sequences were obtained from blood, either unsorted or a sorted T cell fraction (not recorded which). These receptors all come from a female donor with ankylosing spondylitis or in good health (not recorded which).

The table lists this clonotype with many counts. V is TRBV9 and J is TRBJ2-1; 9 bases match TRBD1. The J segment lost 7 bases and the V segment lost 0 bases, leaving 17 bases of the junction unmatched. Germline CDR1 is SGDLS and CDR2 is YYNGEE. The CDR3 length is 19 residues. The CDR3 region has the DNA TGTGCCAGCAGCGTAGGAGGCCCCTTCCGGGACAGGGATGAAAATGAGCAGTTCTTC. Its translation is CASSVGGPFRDRDENEQFF.

This clonotype has at least ten counts. The chain is built from TRBV9 and TRBJ2-3, with D perhaps being TRBD1 or TRBD2 (5 bases each). The CDR3 has 16 amino acids. Trimming removed 4 bases from V and 0 bases from J, with 15 bases in between. Germline lookup yields CDR1 SGDLS and CDR2 YYNGEE. The CDR3 sequence is CASSPAGSSSTDTQYF. DNA for the CDR3: TGTGCCAGCAGCCCCGCAGGGAGCTCTAGCACAGATACGCAGTATTTT.

At least ten counts were recorded for this clonotype. This chain uses TRBV9 with TRBJ2-1, with 10 bases that match TRBD2. The CDR3 is made up of 17 amino acids. The germline gives CDR1 SGDLS, CDR2 YYNGEE. The J segment lost 6 bases and the V segment lost 0 bases, leaving 9 bases of the junction unmatched. The chain's CDR3 is CASSVEGSGRAFNEQFF. DNA for the CDR3: TGTGCCAGCAGCGTAGAAGGAAGCGGGAGGGCCTTCAATGAGCAGTTCTTC.

Many counts were recorded for this clonotype. CDR3 protein: CASSPRSGRALDEQFF. CDR3 sequence (DNA): TGTGCCAGCAGCCCCCGTAGCGGGAGGGCCTTGGATGAGCAGTTCTTC. J is TRBJ2-1 and V is TRBV9, with 11 bases lining up with TRBD2. The CDR3 runs 16 residues. Germline assignment: CDR1 SGDLS and CDR2 YYNGEE. The V and J ends lost 4 bases and 8 bases, in that order; junction bases with no gene match: 11.

There are many counts of this clonotype. The chain carries TRBV9 and TRBJ2-7; perhaps TRBD2 as D (5 bases). V lost 4 bases to trimming and J lost 3 bases, with 11 bases between them. The CDR3 runs 13 residues. In germline, CDR1 is SGDLS, CDR2 YYNGEE. The CDR3 spells CASSTRANYEQYF. In DNA, the CDR3 is TGTGCCAGCAGCACGCGGGCCAACTACGAGCAGTACTTC.

This clonotype was counted ten times or more. This chain connects TRBV9 to TRBJ1-2; D is uncertain. Trimming stripped 2 bases from V and 12 bases from J, with 20 bases between. CDR3 length equals 14 residues. Germline lookup yields CDR1 SGDLS and CDR2 YYNGEE. The CDR3 DNA is TGTGCCAGCAGCGTGGATGGTCTCAGACACGACCACACCTTC. This translates into CASSVDGLRHDHTF.

This clonotype was detected ten times or more. This chain uses TRBV9 with TRBJ2-1, with D perhaps being TRBD1 or TRBD2 (5 bases each). This CDR3 region has 16 residues. Germline assignment: CDR1 SGDLS and CDR2 YYNGEE. With 1 base removed from V and 1 base from J, the gap between germline ends came to 12 bases. The CDR3 nucleotides are TGTGCCAGCAGCGTACTCGGGGCCTTATCCTACAATGAGCAGTTCTTC. It yields the protein CASSVLGALSYNEQFF. Together with reference TRBV9 and TRBJ2-1, the CDR3 gives the full variable domain: DSGVTQTPKHLITATGQRVTLRCSPRSGDLSVYWYQQSLDQGLQFLIQYYNGEERAKGNILERFSAQQFPDLHSELNLSSLELGDSALYFCASSVLGALSYNEQFFGPGTRLTVL.

This clonotype has a count of ten or more. The chain employs TRBV9 and TRBJ1-4; D gene uncertain. The CDR3 contains 13 residues. Germline V gene sequence: CDR1 SGDLS, CDR2 YYNGEE. Trimming removed 0 bases from V and 3 bases from J, with 3 bases in between. The chain's CDR3 is CASSVAPNEKLFF. In nucleotides, the CDR3 is TGTGCCAGCAGCGTAGCCCCTAATGAAAAACTGTTTTTT.

This clonotype was seen repeatedly, ten times or more. V is TRBV9 and J is TRBJ1-1, with TRBD1 as a possible D gene (5 bases). Germline V gene lookup returns CDR1 SGDLS and CDR2 YYNGEE. Trimming pared 3 bases from V and 2 bases from J, leaving 14 bases between. The CDR3 loop spans 15 amino acids. In DNA form, the CDR3 reads TGTGCCAGCAGCGAAACCGGGACGGAAAACACTGAAGCTTTCTTT. It codes for CASSETGTENTEAFF. Based on the CDR3 plus reference TRBV9 and TRBJ1-1, the full variable domain is DSGVTQTPKHLITATGQRVTLRCSPRSGDLSVYWYQQSLDQGLQFLIQYYNGEERAKGNILERFSAQQFPDLHSELNLSSLELGDSALYFCASSETGTENTEAFFGQGTRLTVV.

This clonotype occurred many times. J is TRBJ1-2 and V is TRBV9; 8 bases align to TRBD1. The V and J ends lost 0 bases and 3 bases, in that order; junction bases with no gene match: 4. The length of the CDR3 is 15 residues. Germline-derived CDR1 and CDR2 are SGDLS and YYNGEE. CDR3 loop: CASSVVAGGYYGYTF. The CDR3 bases are TGTGCCAGCAGCGTAGTGGCAGGGGGCTACTATGGCTACACCTTC.

The chain employs TRBV9 and TRBJ2-3, with TRBD1 as a possible D gene (5 bases). CDR1 SGDLS and CDR2 YYNGEE come from the germline V gene. V was clipped by 1 base and J by 2 bases, with 11 bases between them. The CDR3 is made up of 15 amino acids. The CDR3 DNA reads TGTGCCAGCAGCGTAAAGCAGGGTTCCACAGATACGCAGTATTTT. Its protein is CASSVKQGSTDTQYF. Full variable domain (outside the CDR3, taken from reference TRBV9 and TRBJ2-3): DSGVTQTPKHLITATGQRVTLRCSPRSGDLSVYWYQQSLDQGLQFLIQYYNGEERAKGNILERFSAQQFPDLHSELNLSSLELGDSALYFCASSVKQGSTDTQYFGPGTRLTVL.

This clonotype was counted a few times. The CDR3 DNA follows: TGTGCCAGCAGCGTAGAGGCTAGCGGGGCGGGGACCCAGTACTTC. Residues: CASSVEASGAGTQYF. The gene calls are TRBV9 and TRBJ2-5; 9 positions agree with TRBD2. CDR1 is SGDLS, CDR2 YYNGEE, per germline. V lost 0 bases to trimming and J lost 7 bases; unmatched junction nucleotides: 7. The CDR3 has 15 amino acids.

This clonotype occurred many times. The rearrangement uses TRBV9 and TRBJ2-2; either TRBD1 or TRBD2 may supply D (6 bases each). V lost 0 bases to trimming and J lost 6 bases, with 12 bases between them. Germline-derived CDR1 and CDR2 are SGDLS and YYNGEE. The CDR3 is made up of 15 amino acids. CDR3 nucleotides: TGTGCCAGCAGCGTAGGTGGAGGGGGACCCGGGGAGCTGTTTTTT. This translates into CASSVGGGGPGELFF.

This clonotype was seen many times. The CDR3 region has the DNA TGTGCCAGCAGCCCGCGGCAGGGGAGCGGGAGCGCAGATACGCAGTATTTT. It is translated as CASSPRQGSGSADTQYF. The chain carries TRBV9 and TRBJ2-3; TRBD2 matches at 8 bases. V trimming: 4 bases; J trimming: 4 bases; junction bases outside the gene matches: 14. The CDR3 loop spans 17 amino acids. From germline, CDR1 is SGDLS and CDR2 YYNGEE.

This clonotype was recorded many times. V usage is TRBV9 and J usage is TRBJ1-3, with D perhaps TRBD1 (5 bases). V gave up 0 bases and J gave up 8 bases, with 15 bases separating them. The germline V gene has CDR1 SGDLS and CDR2 YYNGEE. This CDR3 is built from 15 residues. CDR3 region: CASSVGGGSGDTIYF. As DNA, the CDR3 is TGTGCCAGCAGCGTAGGCGGGGGGTCAGGAGACACCATATATTTT.

This clonotype was observed many times. The chain combines TRBV9 with TRBJ2-2; weak D call: TRBD2 (6 bases). Trimming removed 4 bases from V and 1 base from J, with 11 bases in between. The CDR3 is made up of 15 amino acids. Germline V gene sequence: CDR1 SGDLS, CDR2 YYNGEE. This CDR3 reads CASSPPGLNTGELFF. In DNA form, the CDR3 reads TGTGCCAGCAGCCCCCCGGGACTGAACACCGGGGAGCTGTTTTTT.

This clonotype was observed at least ten times. The chain uses TRBV9 and TRBJ2-7; maybe TRBD2 (5 bases). The CDR3 sequence is 13 residues long. Trimming removed 0 bases from V and 6 bases from J, with 10 bases in between. Per the germline V gene, CDR1 is SGDLS and CDR2 is YYNGEE. CDR3 nucleotides: TGTGCCAGCAGCGTAGCGGTACGGGGCGAGCAGTACTTC. It codes for CASSVAVRGEQYF. Looking up the rest from reference TRBV9 and TRBJ2-7 gives the full variable domain: DSGVTQTPKHLITATGQRVTLRCSPRSGDLSVYWYQQSLDQGLQFLIQYYNGEERAKGNILERFSAQQFPDLHSELNLSSLELGDSALYFCASSVAVRGEQYFGPGTRLTVT.

This clonotype was counted at least ten times. The V gene is TRBV9, the J gene TRBJ2-1; D ambiguous. Germline CDR1 SGDLS, CDR2 YYNGEE. The V and J ends lost 3 bases and 0 bases respectively, with 10 bases between them. The CDR3 contains 15 residues. The CDR3 nucleotides read TGTGCCAGCAGCGCATCCAGCCTCTCCTACAATGAGCAGTTCTTC. As protein: CASSASSLSYNEQFF.

This clonotype was seen ten or more times. The rearrangement uses TRBV9 and TRBJ2-1; TRBD2 matches 7 bases. The CDR3 extends over 15 amino acids. Germline lookup yields CDR1 SGDLS and CDR2 YYNGEE. After removal of 3 bases from V and 5 bases from J, the junction contained 8 bases not matched to a gene. DNA for the CDR3: TGTGCCAGCAGCGCCAATACCGGGACTAACAATGAGCAGTTCTTC. This sequence encodes CASSANTGTNNEQFF.